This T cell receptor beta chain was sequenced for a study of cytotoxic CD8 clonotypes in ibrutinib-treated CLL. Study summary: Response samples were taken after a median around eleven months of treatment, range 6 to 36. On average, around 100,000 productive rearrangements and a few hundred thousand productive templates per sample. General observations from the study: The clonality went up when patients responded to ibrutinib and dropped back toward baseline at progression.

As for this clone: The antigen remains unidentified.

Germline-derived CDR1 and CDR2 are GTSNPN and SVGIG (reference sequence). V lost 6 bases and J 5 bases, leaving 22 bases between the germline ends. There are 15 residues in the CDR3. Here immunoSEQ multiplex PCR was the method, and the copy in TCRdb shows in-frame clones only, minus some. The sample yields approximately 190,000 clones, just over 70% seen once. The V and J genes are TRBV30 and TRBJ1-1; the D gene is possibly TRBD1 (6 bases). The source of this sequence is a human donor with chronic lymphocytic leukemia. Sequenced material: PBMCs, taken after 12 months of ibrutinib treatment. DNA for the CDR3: TGTGCCTGCCAGCCGGGGCCCATACAGGGTACTGAAGCTTTCTTT. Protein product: CACQPGPIQGTEAFF.